This T cell receptor (beta chain) was sequenced during a study of shared clonotypes between healthy human individuals. There are 14 residues in the CDR3. V lost 2 bases to trimming and J lost 6 bases, with 14 bases between them. From germline, CDR1 is MNHNS and CDR2 SASEGT. Positively selected for CCR7, the CD45RO-negative cells used as naive CD8 cells excluded terminally differentiated effector memory CD45RA+ cells. The data were produced by immunoSEQ multiplex PCR, yet TCRdb's version contains in-frame clones alone and is incomplete. The sample records around 640,000 clones, approximately 96% being singletons.

The sample taken for sequencing was naive CD8+ T cells sorted from blood. The V call is TRBV6-1, the J call TRBJ2-7; D perhaps matches TRBD2 (7 bases). This receptor was taken from a woman in her 30s in good health. The CDR3 DNA reads as TGTGCCAGCAGTGAAAGAGGGGGGGGCAGCGAGCAGTACTTC. Its protein product is CASSERGGGSEQYF.